This TCR beta chain was identified during a study of shared clonotypes between healthy human individuals. Study results and limitations: Incompleteness in sorted-subset sequencing, despite large depth, was shown by rarefaction. Sequencing depth was a factor that was expected to affect clonotype sharing among donors. Four donors shared 4.5% to 6.5% of their naive CD4 clonotypes. Apart from blood, nothing was sampled; tissue repertoires likely differ.

V was pared by 4 bases and J by 3 bases, with 4 bases of the junction left unmatched. This CDR3 region has 15 residues. Per germline, CDR1 MNHNS and CDR2 SASEGT. Only in-frame clones appear in the TCRdb table, and some are missing; sequencing was by immunoSEQ multiplex PCR. This repertoire shows roughly 2.6 million clones, around nine tenths found once; its top ten account for 0.13% to 0.15%. For this clone: Antigen unknown.

The J gene is TRBJ1-4, the V gene TRBV6-1; TRBD1 aligns across 8 bases. This receptor was taken from a man between 18 and 35 years old in good health. The sample was naive CD4+ T cells sorted from blood. Subset reported: CD45RA+ positively selected. CDR3 DNA sequence: TGTGCCAGCAGTGGACCGGGACAGGCTAATGAAAAACTGTTTTTT. This encodes CASSGPGQANEKLFF.